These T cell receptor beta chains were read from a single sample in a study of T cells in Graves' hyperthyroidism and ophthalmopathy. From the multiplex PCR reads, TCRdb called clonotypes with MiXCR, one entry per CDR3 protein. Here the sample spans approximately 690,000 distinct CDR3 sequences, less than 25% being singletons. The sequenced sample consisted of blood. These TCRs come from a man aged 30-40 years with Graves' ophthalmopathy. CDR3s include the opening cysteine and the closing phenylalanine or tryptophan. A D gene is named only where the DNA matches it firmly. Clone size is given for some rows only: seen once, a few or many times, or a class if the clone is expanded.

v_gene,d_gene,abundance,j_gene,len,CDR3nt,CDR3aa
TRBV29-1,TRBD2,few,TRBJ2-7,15,TGCAGCGTTGAGGCTAGCGGGACCGGCTCCTACGAGCAGTACTTC,CSVEASGTGSYEQYF
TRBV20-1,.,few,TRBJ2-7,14,TGCAGTGCTAGGTTGAGGTCCGACCTCTCCGAGCAGTACTTC,CSARLRSDLSEQYF
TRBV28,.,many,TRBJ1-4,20,TGTGCCAGCAGTTCCTTTTTTTGGAGACGAAAAAAACGCTCTAATGAAAAACTGTTTTTT,CASSSFFWRRKKRSNEKLFF
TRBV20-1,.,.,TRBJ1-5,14,TGCAGTGCTAGATCCCTCTATAGCAATCAGCCCCAGCATTTT,CSARSLYSNQPQHF
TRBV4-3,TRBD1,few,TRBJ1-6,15,TGCGCCAGCAGCCAAGAATGGGACAGTCACTCACCCCTCCACTTT,CASSQEWDSHSPLHF
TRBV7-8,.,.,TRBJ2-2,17,TGTGCCAGCAGCTTACCTGAACACCAAGCGGACACCGGGGAGCTGTTTTTT,CASSLPEHQADTGELFF
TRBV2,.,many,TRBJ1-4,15,TGTGCCAGCAGTCTGGGATATCCGGGCGATGAAAAACTGTTTTTT,CASSLGYPGDEKLFF
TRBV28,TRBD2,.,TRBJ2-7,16,TGTGCCAGCAGTCCCGCCCCCCGGACTAGCCTGTACGGGCAGTACTTC,CASSPAPRTSLYGQYF
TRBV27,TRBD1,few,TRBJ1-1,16,TGTGCCAGCAGTTTATGGGGTGGGGGACAGTCTCCTGAAGCTTTCTTT,CASSLWGGGQSPEAFF
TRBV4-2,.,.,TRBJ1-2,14,TGTGCCAGCAGCCAAGATTTGCCTCCCTATGGCTACACCTTC,CASSQDLPPYGYTF
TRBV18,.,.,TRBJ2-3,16,TGTGCCAGCTCACCAATGAGACTAGAGGCCACAGATACGCAGTATTTT,CASSPMRLEATDTQYF
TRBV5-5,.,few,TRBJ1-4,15,TGTGCCAGCAGCTATGCGTTGTATACTAATGAAAAACTGTTTTTT,CASSYALYTNEKLFF
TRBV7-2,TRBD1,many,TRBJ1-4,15,TGTGCCAGCAGCACCCGACAGGGGTCTAATGAAAAACTGTTTTTT,CASSTRQGSNEKLFF
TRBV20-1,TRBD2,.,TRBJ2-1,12,TGCAGTGCCAGACTAGCGGGGAATGAGCAGTTCTTC,CSARLAGNEQFF
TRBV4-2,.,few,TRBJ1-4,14,TGTGCCAGCAGCCAAGGTAAACAGGGCGAAAAACTGTTTTTT,CASSQGKQGEKLFF
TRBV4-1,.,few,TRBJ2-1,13,TGCGCCAGCAGCCATTCGGGGGATAATGAGCAGTTCTTC,CASSHSGDNEQFF
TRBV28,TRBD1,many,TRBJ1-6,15,TGTGCCAGCAGTTCCCCCGGGACAGAGAATTCACCCCTCCACTTT,CASSSPGTENSPLHF
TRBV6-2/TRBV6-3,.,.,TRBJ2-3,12,TGTGCCAGCACGAAGGCACACGGTACGCAGTATTTT,CASTKAHGTQYF
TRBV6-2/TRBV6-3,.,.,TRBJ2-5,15,TGTGCCAGCGCTCCCCAGGGCAGGGGGGAAGAGACCCAGTACTTC,CASAPQGRGEETQYF
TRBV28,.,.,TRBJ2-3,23,TGTGCCAGCAGACCTTATCCGGGACAGGGAGTACTGCGCGGGAGGACCCACACAGATACGCAGTATTTT,CASRPYPGQGVLRGRTHTDTQYF
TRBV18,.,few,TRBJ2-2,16,TGTGCCAGCTCAGACAAGATCGCCCCGAACACCGGGGAGCTGTTTTTT,CASSDKIAPNTGELFF
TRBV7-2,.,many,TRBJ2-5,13,TGTGCCAGCAGCTTAGGGGCCCAAGAGACCCAGTACTTC,CASSLGAQETQYF
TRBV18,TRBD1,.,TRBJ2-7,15,TGTGCCAGCTCCCGACGGGACAGGGGCGGCTACGAGCAGTACTTC,CASSRRDRGGYEQYF
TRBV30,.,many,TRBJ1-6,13,TGTGCCTGGACACAGGGTGGCGATTCACCCCTCCACTTT,CAWTQGGDSPLHF
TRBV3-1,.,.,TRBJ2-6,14,TGTGCCACTCAGAAGAGCTCTGGGGCCAACGTCCTGACTTTC,CATQKSSGANVLTF
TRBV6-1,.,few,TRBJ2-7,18,TGTGCCAGCAGCCTCAGCAAGCTCCCATTTGGGGGAATCTACGAGCAGTACTTC,CASSLSKLPFGGIYEQYF
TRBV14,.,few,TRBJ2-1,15,TGTGCCAGCAGCCAAGAAAGTACCAGATACAATGAGCAGTTCTTC,CASSQESTRYNEQFF
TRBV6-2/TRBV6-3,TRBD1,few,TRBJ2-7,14,TGTGCCAGCAGTTACAAGGACAGGGGTTACGAGCAGTACTTC,CASSYKDRGYEQYF
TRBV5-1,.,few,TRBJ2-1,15,TGCGCCAGCAGCTTGGAAAGGACCCTTTACAATGAGCAGTTCTTC,CASSLERTLYNEQFF
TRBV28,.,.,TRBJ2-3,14,TGTGCCAGCAGTTTATCTAGCCACACAGATACGCAGTATTTT,CASSLSSHTDTQYF
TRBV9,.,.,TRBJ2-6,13,TGTGCCAGCCTCGCCCCTGGGGCCAACGTCCTGACTTTC,CASLAPGANVLTF
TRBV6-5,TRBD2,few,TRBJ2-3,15,TGTGCCAGCAGTTACGGTAGCGGGAACCCAGATACGCAGTATTTT,CASSYGSGNPDTQYF
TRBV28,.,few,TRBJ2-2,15,TGTGCCAGCAGTCCCAGGTCCCCCGAGACCGGGGAGCTGTTTTTT,CASSPRSPETGELFF
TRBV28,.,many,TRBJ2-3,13,TGTGCCAGCAATCCTAAAGCGACAGATACGCAGTATTTT,CASNPKATDTQYF
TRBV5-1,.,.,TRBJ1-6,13,TGCGCCAGCAGGAGGGACTTAAGTTCACCCCTCCACTTT,CASRRDLSSPLHF
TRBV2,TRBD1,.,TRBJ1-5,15,TGTGCCAGCACTTTGGGACAGGGAATGGGACAGCCCCAGCATTTT,CASTLGQGMGQPQHF
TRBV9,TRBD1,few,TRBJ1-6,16,TGTGCCAGCAGCGTAGGAGTGGGACAGGGTAATTCACCCCTCCACTTT,CASSVGVGQGNSPLHF
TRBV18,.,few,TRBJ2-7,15,TGTGCCAGCTCCTTGCACGGGACGGGCTCCTACGAGCAGTACTTC,CASSLHGTGSYEQYF
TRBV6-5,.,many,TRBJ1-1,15,TGTGCCAGCAGTTACTCGAGAGGGTCGAACACTGAAGCTTTCTTT,CASSYSRGSNTEAFF
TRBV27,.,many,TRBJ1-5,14,TGTGCCAGCAGTCTGAAACTTGCGAGTCAGCCCCAGCATTTT,CASSLKLASQPQHF
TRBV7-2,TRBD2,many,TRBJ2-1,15,TGTGCCAGCAGCTTTAGCGGGAGCGGGAGGAATGAGCAGTTCTTC,CASSFSGSGRNEQFF
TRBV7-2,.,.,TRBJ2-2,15,TGTGCCAGCAGCTTGGGGGAAGTTTACACCGGGGAGCTGTTTTTT,CASSLGEVYTGELFF
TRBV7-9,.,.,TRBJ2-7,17,TGTGCCAGCAGCCATCCCGTCCGGGGCGGGCAAACCCCCGAGCAGTACTTC,CASSHPVRGGQTPEQYF
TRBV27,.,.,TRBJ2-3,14,TGTGCCAGCAGTCCCACGACACTAGGGAAAACGCAGTATTTT,CASSPTTLGKTQYF
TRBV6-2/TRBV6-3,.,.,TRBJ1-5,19,TGTGCCAGCAGCATGACTAAGAGATCCGGGACACAACCTTATCAGCCCCAGCATTTT,CASSMTKRSGTQPYQPQHF
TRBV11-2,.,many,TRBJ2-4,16,TGTGCCAGCAGCTTAGGACAGGTTTTAGCCAAAAACATTCAGTACTTC,CASSLGQVLAKNIQYF
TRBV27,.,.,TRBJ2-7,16,TGTGCCAGCAGTACTGAGGCGGGGACATACGTCTACGAGCAGTACTTC,CASSTEAGTYVYEQYF
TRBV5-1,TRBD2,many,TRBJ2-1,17,TGCGCCAGCAGCTCAGGATTGGGCGGGAGGGACTACAATGAGCAGTTCTTC,CASSSGLGGRDYNEQFF
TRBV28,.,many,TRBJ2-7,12,TGTGCCAGCAGTTTCAGGGTCTACGAGCAGTACTTC,CASSFRVYEQYF
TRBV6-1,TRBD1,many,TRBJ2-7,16,TGTGCCAGCAGGCTGGGTTCCGGGACAGGCTCCTACGAGCAGTACTTC,CASRLGSGTGSYEQYF
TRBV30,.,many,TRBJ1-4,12,TGTGCCTGGAGTGTAAAGGGGGGAAAACTGTTTTTT,CAWSVKGGKLFF